By its share, the clone carrying this TCR beta chain is medium-sized. Its specificity is not known. A library prepared for alpha chains yielded this beta chain as an off-target read; its size is of little meaning. This sample was included in a study of spatial heterogeneity in lung cancer. Study-wide context: Beta-chain sequences consistently outnumbered alpha-chain sequences in detection.

Trimming shortened V by 1 base and J by 8 bases, and 10 bases separated the two germline ends. This CDR3 is built from 13 residues. TCRdb redid the calling of the 5' RACE reads with MiXCR, one entry per CDR3 protein. The data contain about 9,800 distinct CDR3 sequences, around 6% of them singletons. Study findings and constraints: Estimation of coverage gave values of roughly 6.9% for alpha and around 14% for beta chains in tumor T cells. Mutation counts in tumors were tracked by counts of expanded intratumoral alpha and beta TCRs.

Time point meaning: sample taken at primary tumor resection. Samples came from roughly 75 TRACERx patients with untreated early-stage lung cancer. V is TRBV12-3 or TRBV12-4 and J is TRBJ2-3; D unresolved. Here the sequenced sample was lung tumor tissue, taken at surgery. The TCR was taken from a male donor with early-stage non-small cell lung cancer. The CDR3 sequence is CASSLGASGTQYF. CDR3 sequence (DNA): TGTGCCAGCAGTTTAGGGGCTAGTGGTACGCAGTATTTT.